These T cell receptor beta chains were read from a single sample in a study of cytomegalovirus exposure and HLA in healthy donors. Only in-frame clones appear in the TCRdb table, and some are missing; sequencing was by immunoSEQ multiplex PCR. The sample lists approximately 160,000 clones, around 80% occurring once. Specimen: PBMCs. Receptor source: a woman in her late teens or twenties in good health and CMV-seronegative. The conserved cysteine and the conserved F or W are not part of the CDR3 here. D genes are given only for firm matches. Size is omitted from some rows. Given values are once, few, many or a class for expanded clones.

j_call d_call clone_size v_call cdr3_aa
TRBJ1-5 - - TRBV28 ASSSNPNSREPQH
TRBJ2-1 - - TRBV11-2 ASSLIRRAYNEQF
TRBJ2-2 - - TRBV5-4 ASSFGDTGELF
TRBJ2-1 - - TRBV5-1 ASMGTFHNEQF
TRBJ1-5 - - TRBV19 ASSRLGTRYQPQH
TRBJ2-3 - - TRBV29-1 SVEDLTRVADTQY
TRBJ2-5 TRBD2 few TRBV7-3 ASSSGTGGDHGETQY
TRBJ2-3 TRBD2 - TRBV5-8 ASSGGASGSRIDTQY
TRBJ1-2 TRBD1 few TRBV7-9 ASSSDREYGYT
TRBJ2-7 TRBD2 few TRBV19 ASSMFSQGGYEQY
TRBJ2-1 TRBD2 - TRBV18 ASSRPSLAVYNEQF
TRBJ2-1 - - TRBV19 ASSPTGVGYPSRSSYNEQF
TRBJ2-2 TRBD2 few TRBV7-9 ASSFLTSHGTGELF
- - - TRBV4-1 ASSQDPLVPSSGFLYEQY
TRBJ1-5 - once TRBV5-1 ASSQEGGNQPQH
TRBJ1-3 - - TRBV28 ASMTGAGFFGNTIY
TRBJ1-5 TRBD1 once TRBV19 ASRRTGDSNQPQH
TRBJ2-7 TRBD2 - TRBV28 ASSTGTSGIAQY
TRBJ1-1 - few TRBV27 ASGLQAYTEAF
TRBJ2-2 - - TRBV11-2 ASSPVQGLAGELF
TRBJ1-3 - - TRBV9 ASSISPGNTIY
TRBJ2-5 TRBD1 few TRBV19 ASRGPWDSPGSETQY
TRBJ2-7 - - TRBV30 AWTDTTYEQY
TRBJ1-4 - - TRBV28 ASSPLREKLF
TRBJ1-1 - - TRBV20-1 SARVSEAF
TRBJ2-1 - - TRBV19 ASSIDRLGDPIKQF